The TCR beta chain under discussion was sequenced for a study of shared clonotypes between healthy human individuals. The method was immunoSEQ multiplex PCR; TCRdb's version includes in-frame clones alone and lacks a portion of them. Here the sample spans a few million clones, approximately 93% being singletons. This TCR was recovered from a young man in good health. Some clones in this sample may be carry-over from other donors' samples. Sequencing was done on a sample of naive CD4+ T cells from PBMCs. Subset specified: CD45RA+ positively selected.

The CDR3 sequence is CASSLVRGLAGEHEQFF. In nucleotides, the CDR3 is TGTGCCAGCAGCTTAGTCAGGGGACTAGCGGGAGAGCATGAGCAGTTCTTC. The chain links TRBV11-3 to TRBJ2-1; TRBD2 agrees at 14 bases. CDR3 length: 17 residues. Unmatched junction bases numbered 7, after V lost 1 base and J lost 8 bases. Per the germline V gene, CDR1 is SGHNT and CDR2 is YENEEA.